The rows below give T cell receptor beta chains drawn from one sample of a study of blood T cell repertoires in COVID-19. Libraries were prepared by immunoSEQ multiplex PCR; TCRdb keeps only in-frame clonotypes and omits some of them. The sample records approximately 88,000 clones, approximately 87% being singletons. The sequencing sample was made of peripheral blood. The receptors originated from a woman aged 70-85 years with acute or convalescent COVID-19. Both conserved end residues are part of each CDR3. Fields, in order: V gene, clone size, J gene, D gene, CDR3 DNA, CDR3 protein. The D gene is left open where the match is weak. Size values are once, few and many counts, or a class for expanded clones, and some rows have none.

V: TRBV6-5
size: .
J: TRBJ1-3
D: TRBD1
DNA: TGTGCCAGCACTCTCGGACAGGTAGACACCATATATTTT
CDR3: CASTLGQVDTIYF

V: TRBV10-3
size: .
J: TRBJ2-2
D: TRBD1
DNA: TGTGCCATCAGTATGGGGACAGGGACGAACACCGGGGAGCTGTTTTTT
CDR3: CAISMGTGTNTGELFF

V: TRBV19
size: .
J: TRBJ2-3
D: .
DNA: TGTGCCAGTAGCCGCGAGGAGCGGGCGGCGCAGTATTTT
CDR3: CASSREERAAQYF

V: TRBV11-2
size: .
J: TRBJ2-3
D: .
DNA: TGTGCCAGCAGCTTATATCACAGGGTGACAGATACGCAGTATTTT
CDR3: CASSLYHRVTDTQYF

V: TRBV5-1
size: .
J: TRBJ1-6
D: TRBD1
DNA: TGCGCCAGCAGCTCAGACAGGGCTGCGAATTCACCCCTCCACTTT
CDR3: CASSSDRAANSPLHF

V: TRBV19
size: .
J: TRBJ1-5
D: .
DNA: TGTGCCAGTAGTATTCAGGGGTGGTATATCAATCAGCCCCAGCATTTT
CDR3: CASSIQGWYINQPQHF

V: TRBV7-6
size: .
J: TRBJ2-1
D: .
DNA: TGTGCCAGCAGCCTGGATGGGGGGGGCGTTCGGAACAATGAGCAGTTCTTC
CDR3: CASSLDGGGVRNNEQFF

V: TRBV6-5
size: .
J: TRBJ1-1
D: TRBD1
DNA: TGTGCCAGCAGTTCAGGACAGGGGGCGCTTGGAGCTTTCTTT
CDR3: CASSSGQGALGAFF

V: TRBV5-4
size: .
J: TRBJ1-5
D: .
DNA: TGTGCCAGCAGCCATCAGGGAGGAAATCAGCCCCAGCATTTT
CDR3: CASSHQGGNQPQHF

V: TRBV6-5
size: .
J: TRBJ1-3
D: .
DNA: TGTGCCAGCAGTTCAGCAGGTGGAAACACCATATATTTT
CDR3: CASSSAGGNTIYF

V: TRBV5-1
size: .
J: TRBJ2-2
D: .
DNA: TGCGCCAGCAGAGAAGCGGGTAACACCGGGGAGCTGTTTTTT
CDR3: CASREAGNTGELFF

V: TRBV7-9
size: .
J: TRBJ1-2
D: TRBD1
DNA: TGTGCCAGCAGCTCATCCGGGGCAGGGGGGCTTTTGTATGGCTACACCTTC
CDR3: CASSSSGAGGLLYGYTF

V: TRBV5-1
size: .
J: TRBJ2-3
D: TRBD2
DNA: TGCGCCAGCAGCTTGCTAGCGGGGGGGCCGGAAGATACGCAGTATTTT
CDR3: CASSLLAGGPEDTQYF

V: TRBV6-6
size: .
J: TRBJ1-5
D: .
DNA: TGTGCCAGCAGTTCCGGCGGGTATCAGCCCCAGCATTTT
CDR3: CASSSGGYQPQHF

V: TRBV20-1
size: .
J: TRBJ2-3
D: TRBD2
DNA: TGCAGTGCTAGTCGGGGACTAGGCACAGATACGCAGTATTTT
CDR3: CSASRGLGTDTQYF

V: TRBV12-3/TRBV12-4
size: .
J: TRBJ1-1
D: .
DNA: TGTGCCAGCAGTTGGGGCCTTATTGAAGCTTTCTTT
CDR3: CASSWGLIEAFF

V: TRBV19
size: few
J: TRBJ1-2
D: .
DNA: TGTGCCAGTAGTATAGACGCAGGTTCCGTAGAAGGCTACACCTTC
CDR3: CASSIDAGSVEGYTF

V: TRBV2
size: .
J: TRBJ1-5
D: TRBD1
DNA: TGTGCCAGCAACGGAGACAGGGGAGTTCAGCCCCAGCATTTT
CDR3: CASNGDRGVQPQHF

V: TRBV10-2
size: few
J: TRBJ1-5
D: TRBD1
DNA: TGCGCCAGCAGTGGGACCCGGACAGGGAATCAGCCCCAGCATTTT
CDR3: CASSGTRTGNQPQHF

V: TRBV7-2
size: once
J: TRBJ2-3
D: TRBD2
DNA: TGTGCCAGCAGCTTACGACTAGCGGGGAGGGCAGATACGCAGTATTTT
CDR3: CASSLRLAGRADTQYF

V: TRBV14
size: .
J: TRBJ2-2
D: .
DNA: TGTGCCAGCAGCCAACACTCCACCGGGGAGCTGTTTTTT
CDR3: CASSQHSTGELFF

V: TRBV6-5
size: .
J: TRBJ1-1
D: .
DNA: TGTGCCAGCAGTTACTCGGGAGCGTACACTGAAGCTTTCTTT
CDR3: CASSYSGAYTEAFF

V: TRBV5-4
size: many
J: TRBJ2-3
D: TRBD2
DNA: TGTGCCAGCTTTGACCCTAGCGGGAGATCTAGCACAGATACGCAGTATTTT
CDR3: CASFDPSGRSSTDTQYF

V: TRBV2
size: .
J: TRBJ1-5
D: TRBD1
DNA: TGTGCCAGCAATATAGGGGGCGGGGGGAATCAGCCCCAGCATTTT
CDR3: CASNIGGGGNQPQHF

V: TRBV7-9
size: .
J: TRBJ1-6
D: .
DNA: TGTGCCAGCAGCTTGGGAGGGGGGACAAAGTATAATTCACCCCTCCACTTT
CDR3: CASSLGGGTKYNSPLHF

V: TRBV7-8
size: .
J: TRBJ1-2
D: .
DNA: TGTGCCAGCAGCTTAGACAGGATGAGCTATGGCTACACCTTC
CDR3: CASSLDRMSYGYTF

V: TRBV10-1
size: .
J: TRBJ2-3
D: .
DNA: TGCGCCAGCAGTGACTCGCGGGTCTCTAGCACAGATACGCAGTATTTT
CDR3: CASSDSRVSSTDTQYF

V: TRBV28
size: .
J: TRBJ1-4
D: .
DNA: TGTGCCAGCAGTTTAGCTGGTGAGCGGAGTGAAAAACTGTTTTTT
CDR3: CASSLAGERSEKLFF

V: TRBV2
size: .
J: TRBJ1-6
D: TRBD1
DNA: TGTGCCAGCAGCGGGATGTGGACAGGGATGGATTCACCCCTCCACTTT
CDR3: CASSGMWTGMDSPLHF

V: TRBV5-4
size: .
J: TRBJ2-6
D: TRBD1
DNA: TGTGCCAGCAGACAAGGGACAGGGGGCCTGATCTCTGGGGCCAACGTCCTGACTTTC
CDR3: CASRQGTGGLISGANVLTF

V: TRBV18
size: once
J: TRBJ2-1
D: TRBD1
DNA: TGTGCCAGCTCACCGGACGACAGGGGCTACAATGAGCAGTTCTTC
CDR3: CASSPDDRGYNEQFF

V: TRBV7-7
size: .
J: TRBJ2-3
D: TRBD2
DNA: TGTGCCAGCAGCTCTAGCGGAGCCCGCACAGATACGCAGTATTTT
CDR3: CASSSSGARTDTQYF

V: TRBV7-9
size: .
J: TRBJ2-3
D: TRBD2
DNA: TGTGCCAGCAGCTTAGCGGCGGGAGGGGCAGATACGCAGTATTTT
CDR3: CASSLAAGGADTQYF

V: TRBV2
size: .
J: TRBJ1-1
D: .
DNA: TGTGCCAGCAGCCTAGGCGGGGGCAGGACTGAAGCTTTCTTT
CDR3: CASSLGGGRTEAFF

V: TRBV5-4
size: .
J: TRBJ1-1
D: TRBD1
DNA: TGTGCCAGCAGCCGGACAGGGGAGTTGGCTTTCTTT
CDR3: CASSRTGELAFF

V: TRBV7-9
size: .
J: TRBJ2-1
D: TRBD2
DNA: TGTGCCAGCAGCTACCGACTAGCGGGTTACAATGAGCAGTTCTTC
CDR3: CASSYRLAGYNEQFF

V: TRBV4-1
size: .
J: TRBJ2-2
D: TRBD2
DNA: TGCGCCAGCAGCCAAGGAGGCCTAGCGGGAGTCGGCACCGGGGAGCTGTTTTTT
CDR3: CASSQGGLAGVGTGELFF

V: TRBV7-8
size: .
J: TRBJ1-3
D: .
DNA: TGTGCCAGCAGCTCAGGACCGGTAGCGGACACCATATATTTT
CDR3: CASSSGPVADTIYF

V: TRBV11-2
size: .
J: TRBJ1-2
D: TRBD1
DNA: TGTGCCAGCAGCCCTCTACAGGGGCATGGCTACACCTTC
CDR3: CASSPLQGHGYTF

V: TRBV4-1
size: few
J: TRBJ2-3
D: TRBD2
DNA: TGCGCCAGCAGCCAAGTGGGCGGCCTAGCGGCAGGAGATACGCAGTATTTT
CDR3: CASSQVGGLAAGDTQYF

V: TRBV28
size: .
J: TRBJ1-5
D: TRBD1
DNA: TGTGCCAGCAGTTTTGGTACAGGGGTTCAGCCCCAGCATTTT
CDR3: CASSFGTGVQPQHF

V: TRBV19
size: .
J: TRBJ2-3
D: TRBD1
DNA: TGTGCCAGTAGTATGGGGGGACAGGTGACAGATACGCAGTATTTT
CDR3: CASSMGGQVTDTQYF

V: TRBV9
size: .
J: TRBJ2-3
D: .
DNA: TGTGCCAGCAGCGTAGATTCGCGGAGCACAGATACGCAGTATTTT
CDR3: CASSVDSRSTDTQYF

V: TRBV14
size: .
J: TRBJ1-3
D: TRBD1
DNA: TGTGCCAGCAGTTGGACAGGGCGGAGCTCTGGAAACACCATATATTTT
CDR3: CASSWTGRSSGNTIYF

V: TRBV4-3
size: .
J: TRBJ1-4
D: .
DNA: TGCGCCAGCAGCCGTACAGCTAATGAAAAACTGTTTTTT
CDR3: CASSRTANEKLFF

V: TRBV19
size: .
J: TRBJ1-1
D: TRBD1
DNA: TGTGCCAGTAGACCACAGGGGGGAAAAGGCACTGAAGCTTTCTTT
CDR3: CASRPQGGKGTEAFF

V: TRBV6-5
size: once
J: TRBJ2-5
D: .
DNA: TGTGCCAGCAGTACTCCTCCCTCAGAGACCCAGTACTTC
CDR3: CASSTPPSETQYF

V: TRBV19
size: .
J: TRBJ2-3
D: TRBD2
DNA: TGTGCCAGTAGTACCGGGACTAGCGGGTTTTTAGGCACAGATACGCAGTATTTT
CDR3: CASSTGTSGFLGTDTQYF

V: TRBV5-1
size: .
J: TRBJ2-2
D: .
DNA: TGCGCCAGCAGCTTCTTTCTAGCAGCGAACACCGGGGAGCTGTTTTTT
CDR3: CASSFFLAANTGELFF

V: TRBV6-2/TRBV6-3
size: .
J: TRBJ2-5
D: .
DNA: TGTGCCAGCAGCTTTAATAAAGAGACCCAGTACTTC
CDR3: CASSFNKETQYF

V: TRBV27
size: .
J: TRBJ1-4
D: .
DNA: TGTGCCAGCAGTCACCCGACGGGTGGCGATGAAAAACTGTTTTTT
CDR3: CASSHPTGGDEKLFF

V: TRBV2
size: .
J: TRBJ1-6
D: TRBD1
DNA: TGTGCCAGCAGCCCGGGACAGGGGGCCAATTCACCCCTCCACTTT
CDR3: CASSPGQGANSPLHF

V: TRBV16
size: .
J: TRBJ1-2
D: TRBD1
DNA: TGTGCCAGCAGCCAAGAATGGACAGGCGTCTATGGCTACACCTTC
CDR3: CASSQEWTGVYGYTF

V: TRBV28
size: .
J: TRBJ2-3
D: TRBD2
DNA: TGTGCCAGCAGTTCTGCCCTCTACGGGAGGGGACGGGACACAGATACGCAGTATTTT
CDR3: CASSSALYGRGRDTDTQYF

V: TRBV18
size: .
J: TRBJ2-1
D: .
DNA: TGTGCCAGCTCACCAACGGGGGAATTAATCTACAATGAGCAGTTCTTC
CDR3: CASSPTGELIYNEQFF